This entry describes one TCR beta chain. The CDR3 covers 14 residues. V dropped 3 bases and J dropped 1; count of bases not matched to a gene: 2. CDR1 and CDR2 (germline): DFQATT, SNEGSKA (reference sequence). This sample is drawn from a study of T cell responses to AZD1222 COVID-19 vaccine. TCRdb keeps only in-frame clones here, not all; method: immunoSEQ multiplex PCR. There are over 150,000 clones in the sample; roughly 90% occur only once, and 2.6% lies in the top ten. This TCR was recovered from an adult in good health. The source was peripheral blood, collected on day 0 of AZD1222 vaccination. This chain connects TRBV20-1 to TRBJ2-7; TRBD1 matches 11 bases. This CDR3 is CSASRDRGSYEQYF. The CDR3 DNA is TGCAGTGCTAGTAGGGACAGGGGGTCCTACGAGCAGTACTTC.